A few counts support the clone carrying this TCR beta chain. Its target is not known. These data originate in a study of T cells in Graves' hyperthyroidism and ophthalmopathy. The study left out patients who had uncontrolled infection, other autoimmune disease, pregnancy or lactation. Clinical symptoms, serum thyroxine, TRAb, thyroid ultrasound and orbital computed tomography informed diagnoses. Fresh peripheral blood, 7.5 to 10 ml of it, supplied the PBMCs. The CDR3 length is 16 residues. V lost 5 bases, J lost 0 bases, and 13 bases lay in between. Germline assignment: CDR1 SGHTA and CDR2 FQGNSA. Amplified regions were TCR beta CDR3 sequences from RNA transcripts. First-round RT-PCR with HTBI primers amplified the TCR CDR3 region. Using its own MiXCR run on the multiplex PCR reads, TCRdb lists one record per CDR3 protein. The data show around 340,000 distinct CDR3 sequences, with 18% seen just once and less than 65% held by the top ten.

Study observations and caveats: Most thyroid clonotypes with frequency above 0.001 were detected in blood.

The chain joins TRBV7-2 to TRBJ2-2; tentatively, D is TRBD1 (6 bases). The receptor comes from a woman between 45 and 65 years old with Graves' hyperthyroidism. Sequenced input: blood. CDR3 loop: CASSLRTAANTGELFF. In nucleotides, the CDR3 is TGTGCCAGCAGCCTAAGGACAGCCGCGAACACCGGGGAGCTGTTTTTT.